A selection of T cell receptor beta chains follows, all from one sample in a study of T-cell memory formation after mild COVID-19. TCRdb recomputed calls from the 5' RACE reads with MiXCR, one row per CDR3 protein. The table has under 400,000 distinct CDR3 sequences, over 20% seen once. The sample consisted of PBMCs or a T cell subset sorted from them (not recorded which). These receptors all come from an adult woman who had mild COVID-19 (a few samples of this study predate the infection). Cell type and time point are not known. Both conserved end residues are part of each CDR3. A D gene is named only where the DNA matches it firmly. Clone sizes are given selectively: once, few, many, or a class where the clone is expanded.

CDR3 protein	CDR3 DNA	J gene	V gene	clone size	D gene
CATSRKREGGDTQYF	TGTGCCACCAGCAGGAAGCGGGAGGGCGGAGATACGCAGTATTTT	TRBJ2-3	TRBV15	.	TRBD2
CASSLQEAFAYEQYF	TGTGCCAGCAGTTTGCAAGAGGCGTTCGCCTACGAGCAGTACTTC	TRBJ2-7	TRBV12-3/TRBV12-4	once	.
CASSGSGGIYNEQFF	TGTGCCAGCAGCGGAAGCGGGGGGATTTACAATGAGCAGTTCTTC	TRBJ2-1	TRBV9	.	TRBD2
CASSPTSTGTGRNEQFF	TGTGCCAGCTCACCAACCTCAACAGGGACGGGACGCAATGAGCAGTTCTTC	TRBJ2-1	TRBV18	few	.
CASREGGLGTEAFF	TGTGCCAGCAGAGAGGGGGGTTTGGGGACTGAAGCTTTCTTT	TRBJ1-1	TRBV25-1	.	.
CASSSPRSGGTEQYF	TGTGCCAGCAGCTCACCTCGTTCGGGAGGCACCGAGCAGTACTTC	TRBJ2-7	TRBV7-2	.	TRBD2
CASSVLDGSGPYNEQFF	TGTGCCAGCAGCGTACTGGACGGATCGGGACCTTACAATGAGCAGTTCTTC	TRBJ2-1	TRBV9	.	.
CSAREDTATFSYEQYF	TGCAGTGCTAGGGAGGACACGGCCACTTTCTCCTACGAGCAGTACTTC	TRBJ2-7	TRBV20-1	.	.
CASSHQMGSGANVLTF	TGCGCCAGCAGCCATCAAATGGGTTCTGGGGCCAACGTCCTGACTTTC	TRBJ2-6	TRBV4-3	.	.
CASSGSGVSYNEQFF	TGTGCCAGCAGCGGAAGCGGAGTATCCTACAATGAGCAGTTCTTC	TRBJ2-1	TRBV9	.	.
CASSQRQGFTDTQYF	TGTGCCAGCAGCCAACGACAGGGCTTCACAGATACGCAGTATTTT	TRBJ2-3	TRBV7-2	.	TRBD1
CASSLGSSGNTEAFF	TGTGCCAGCAGCTTAGGTTCAAGTGGGAACACTGAAGCTTTCTTT	TRBJ1-1	TRBV7-6	.	.
CASSLDWGDGEKLFF	TGTGCCAGCAGCTTAGATTGGGGGGACGGCGAAAAACTGTTTTTT	TRBJ1-4	TRBV11-2	few	.
CASSLNQGVFREQYF	TGTGCCAGCAGTTTAAACCAGGGGGTTTTCCGCGAGCAGTACTTC	TRBJ2-7	TRBV12-3/TRBV12-4	few	TRBD1
CAITKTGAGSGRSNQPQHF	TGTGCCATCACCAAAACAGGTGCGGGGAGTGGTAGGAGCAATCAGCCCCAGCATTTT	TRBJ1-5	TRBV10-3	.	.
CASSLEGQGGETQYF	TGTGCCAGCAGCTTGGAAGGACAGGGAGGGGAGACCCAGTACTTC	TRBJ2-5	TRBV7-2	few	.
CASSPPGNLNGYTF	TGTGCCAGCTCACCACCGGGGAATCTTAATGGCTACACCTTC	TRBJ1-2	TRBV18	.	.
CASSPGSSEKNIQYF	TGTGCCAGCAGCCCAGGGAGCTCGGAAAAAAACATTCAGTACTTC	TRBJ2-4	TRBV4-2	.	.
CASSYSGGSQPQHF	TGTGCCAGCAGTTACTCAGGAGGTTCCCAGCCCCAGCATTTT	TRBJ1-5	TRBV6-2/TRBV6-3	few	.
CASSLGQLTHGYTF	TGTGCCAGCAGCTTAGGGCAGCTTACACATGGCTACACCTTC	TRBJ1-2	TRBV7-9	.	.
CASSPTPPAKNIQYF	TGTGCCAGCAGTCCCACACCGCCCGCCAAAAACATTCAGTACTTC	TRBJ2-4	TRBV5-6	.	.
CSARGIAGVMGADTQYF	TGCAGTGCTAGGGGAATAGCGGGGGTGATGGGCGCAGATACGCAGTATTTT	TRBJ2-3	TRBV20-1	.	TRBD2
CASSIHLAAEQYF	TGTGCCAGCAGTATTCACCTGGCGGCTGAGCAGTACTTC	TRBJ2-7	TRBV27	many	.
CATSRGAGAGYGYTF	TGTGCCACCAGCAGAGGGGCAGGGGCGGGGTATGGCTACACCTTC	TRBJ1-2	TRBV15	.	.
CASSQEGGLLAGGSSYNEQFF	TGCGCCAGCAGCCAAGAGGGGGGTCTACTAGCGGGAGGGAGCTCCTACAATGAGCAGTTCTTC	TRBJ2-1	TRBV4-3	few	TRBD2
CASSLMWGQGGENTESFF	TGTGCCAGCAGCTTAATGTGGGGGCAGGGTGGGGAGAACACTGAATCTTTCTTT	TRBJ1-1	TRBV7-9	.	.
CASSSPPGVRTDTQYF	TGTGCCAGCAGCTCCCCTCCGGGGGTTCGCACAGATACGCAGTATTTT	TRBJ2-3	TRBV7-6	many	.
CASTMDGSSYNEQFF	TGTGCCAGCACCATGGACGGCTCCTCCTACAATGAGCAGTTCTTC	TRBJ2-1	TRBV12-3/TRBV12-4	.	.
CASSSILRLAGVYEQYF	TGTGCCAGCAGTTCCATCCTGAGACTAGCGGGGGTCTACGAGCAGTACTTC	TRBJ2-7	TRBV12-3/TRBV12-4	few	TRBD2
CATSRDIANSPLHF	TGTGCCACCAGCAGGGACATAGCTAATTCACCCCTCCACTTT	TRBJ1-6	TRBV15	.	.
CATSRRLLAGNPGEQFF	TGTGCCACCAGCAGAAGACTCCTAGCGGGCAACCCCGGCGAGCAGTTCTTC	TRBJ2-1	TRBV15	few	TRBD2
CASSPTSGRGPHEQYF	TGCGCCAGCAGCCCGACCTCGGGCAGGGGTCCCCACGAGCAGTACTTC	TRBJ2-7	TRBV4-1	.	.
CASGLSGGPAGELFF	TGTGCTAGTGGTTTGTCAGGGGGGCCCGCCGGGGAGCTGTTTTTT	TRBJ2-2	TRBV12-5	.	.
CASSTLTGIFAGELFF	TGTGCTAGCAGCACTCTGACAGGGATCTTTGCCGGGGAGCTGTTTTTT	TRBJ2-2	TRBV7-7	.	TRBD1
CSVEDQGNTEAFF	TGCAGCGTTGAAGATCAGGGGAACACTGAAGCTTTCTTT	TRBJ1-1	TRBV29-1	.	.
CASSQLSFTGELFF	TGTGCCAGCAGCCAACTTAGCTTCACCGGGGAGCTGTTTTTT	TRBJ2-2	TRBV4-2	few	.
CASSWGNQPQHF	TGTGCCAGCAGCTGGGGCAATCAGCCCCAGCATTTT	TRBJ1-5	TRBV7-2	many	.
CAIRRQVTGELFF	TGTGCCATCAGACGACAGGTCACCGGGGAGCTGTTTTTT	TRBJ2-2	TRBV10-3	many	.
CASSLVVGGSSYEQYF	TGCGCCAGCAGCTTGGTAGTCGGGGGCTCCTCCTACGAGCAGTACTTC	TRBJ2-7	TRBV5-1	.	.
CASSPDSKSGYTF	TGTGCCAGCAGCCCCGACTCGAAAAGCGGCTACACCTTC	TRBJ1-2	TRBV3-1	few	.
CASSQLGTSVYNEQFF	TGTGCCAGCAGCCAACTAGGGACTAGCGTCTACAATGAGCAGTTCTTC	TRBJ2-1	TRBV4-2	few	TRBD2
CASSYHASEGAHEQFF	TGTGCCAGCAGCTACCACGCAAGCGAAGGAGCCCATGAGCAGTTCTTC	TRBJ2-1	TRBV7-9	few	.
CASSLRPGDSNQPQHF	TGTGCCAGCAGTTTAAGACCAGGGGATAGCAATCAGCCCCAGCATTTT	TRBJ1-5	TRBV12-3/TRBV12-4	few	.
CASSMTDYEQYF	TGTGCCAGCAGCATGACAGACTACGAGCAGTACTTC	TRBJ2-7	TRBV5-5	.	.
CATSRDRAGQETQYF	TGTGCCACCAGCAGAGATCGAGCGGGTCAAGAGACCCAGTACTTC	TRBJ2-5	TRBV15	few	.
CASSLAGGVSYNEQFF	TGTGCCAGCAGCTTAGCCGGGGGGGTGTCCTACAATGAGCAGTTCTTC	TRBJ2-1	TRBV7-8	few	TRBD2
CASSPGLYTAHEQYF	TGTGCCAGCAGCCCAGGACTCTACACGGCTCACGAGCAGTACTTC	TRBJ2-7	TRBV7-6	.	.
CASSQDLLAGGPGQETQYF	TGTGCCAGCAGCCAAGACCTCCTAGCGGGGGGGCCTGGGCAAGAGACCCAGTACTTC	TRBJ2-5	TRBV3-1	few	TRBD2
CASSPLRSDTQYF	TGTGCCAGCTCACCGTTACGCTCAGATACGCAGTATTTT	TRBJ2-3	TRBV18	few	.
CATSLLNTGELFF	TGTGCCACCAGTCTCCTGAACACCGGGGAGCTGTTTTTT	TRBJ2-2	TRBV24-1	few	.
CASSQPGTSGPTDTQYF	TGCGCCAGCAGCCAACCTGGGACTAGCGGACCCACAGATACGCAGTATTTT	TRBJ2-3	TRBV5-1	few	TRBD2
CASSLEQVSSYNEQFF	TGCGCCAGCAGCTTGGAGCAGGTTAGCTCCTACAATGAGCAGTTCTTC	TRBJ2-1	TRBV5-1	many	.
CASSFSGGASEAFF	TGTGCCAGCAGTTTTTCAGGGGGCGCGAGTGAAGCTTTCTTT	TRBJ1-1	TRBV12-3/TRBV12-4	.	TRBD1
CSARGPTYNEQFF	TGCAGTGCTAGAGGGCCCACCTACAATGAGCAGTTCTTC	TRBJ2-1	TRBV20-1	.	.
CASSLVSGLAGGPTDTQYF	TGTGCCAGCAGCTTAGTGAGTGGCCTAGCGGGGGGGCCCACAGATACGCAGTATTTT	TRBJ2-3	TRBV7-6	.	TRBD2